The clone carrying this T cell receptor beta chain was counted once. These data are taken from a study of blood T cell repertoires in COVID-19. The table came from immunoSEQ multiplex PCR; TCRdb's copy has only in-frame clones and leaves some out. The sample has about 140,000 clones, around 89% seen once. This TCR was sampled from a human donor with COVID-19, enrolled during active disease. The donor label of this sample is uncertain. Sequencing used peripheral blood.

CDR3 nucleotides: TGCGCCAGCAGTGACAACCGGGATTTTGGGGAGCAGTACTTC. It is translated as CASSDNRDFGEQYF. The J gene is TRBJ2-7, the V gene TRBV10-2, with TRBD2 as a possible D gene (5 bases). Looked up from germline, CDR1 is WSHSY and CDR2 is SAAADI. CDR3 length: 14 residues. Trimming left V 3 bases short and J 7 bases short, with 16 bases between.